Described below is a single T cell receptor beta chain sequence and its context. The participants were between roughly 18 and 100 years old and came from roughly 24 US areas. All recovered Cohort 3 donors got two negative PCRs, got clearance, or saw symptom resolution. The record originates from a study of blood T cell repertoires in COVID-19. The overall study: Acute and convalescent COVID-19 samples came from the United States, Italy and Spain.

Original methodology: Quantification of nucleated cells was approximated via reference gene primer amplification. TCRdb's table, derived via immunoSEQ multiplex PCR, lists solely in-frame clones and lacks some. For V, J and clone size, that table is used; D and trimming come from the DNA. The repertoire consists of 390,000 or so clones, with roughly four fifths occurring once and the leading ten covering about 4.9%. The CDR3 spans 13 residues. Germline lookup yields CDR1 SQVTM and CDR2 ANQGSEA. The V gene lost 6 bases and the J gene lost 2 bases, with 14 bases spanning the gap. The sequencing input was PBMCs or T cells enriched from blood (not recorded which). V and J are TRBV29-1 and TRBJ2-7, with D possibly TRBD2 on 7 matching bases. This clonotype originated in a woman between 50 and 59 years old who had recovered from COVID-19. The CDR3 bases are TGCAGCGTGTCCCGGGGGGCAACCTACGAGCAGTACTTC. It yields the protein CSVSRGATYEQYF.